Listed here are 26 T cell receptor beta chains from one sample, sequenced in a study of CD8+CD57+ T cells in acquired aplastic anemia. Template material for TCR beta VDJ and CDR3 profiling consisted of genomic DNA. A single record per CDR3 protein comes from TCRdb applying MiXCR to the reads. The repertoire holds 42,000 or so distinct CDR3 sequences, with 55% to 80% as singletons. Material for sequencing was sorted CD4+, CD8+, or CD8+CD57+ T cells (not recorded which) from PBMCs. The receptors stem from a human donor in good health, serving as a control.

This sequence joins TRBV7-4 and TRBJ2-7; TRBD1 is a possible D gene (7 bases). Germline lookup yields CDR1 SGHVT and CDR2 SQSDAQ. The germline V and J ends were trimmed by 5 bases and 2 bases, with 16 bases remaining between them. The CDR3 covers 15 residues. The CDR3 sequence is CASSPGGILTYEQYF. In DNA form, the CDR3 reads TGTGCCAGCAGCCCAGGGGGGATTTTAACCTACGAGCAGTACTTC.

The gene calls are TRBV13 and TRBJ2-5, with 9 bases identical to TRBD1. Germline trimming cut 8 bases from V and 4 bases from J; bases unmatched to any gene: 8. Germline loops: CDR1 PRHDT, CDR2 FYEKMQ (reference sequence). The CDR3 totals 14 residues. The CDR3: CASRKQGALETQYF. CDR3 DNA: TGTGCCAGCCGAAAACAGGGGGCGTTAGAGACCCAGTACTTC.

Ten or more counts support this clonotype. For the CDR3, the DNA is TGTGCCAGCAGTCCCCTACCCCCCTCTGGGGCCAACGTCCTGACTTTC. It is translated as CASSPLPPSGANVLTF. The rearrangement uses TRBV6-1 and TRBJ2-6, with unresolved D. The CDR3 is 16 amino acids. CDR1 MNHNS and CDR2 SASEGT come from the germline V gene. Trimming cost V 5 bases and J 0 bases, with 11 bases left between them.

This chain links TRBV11-2 with TRBJ1-2; 8 positions match TRBD1. This CDR3 spans 13 amino acids. V lost 3 bases to trimming and J lost 4 bases; unmatched junction nucleotides: 1. CDR1 is SGHAT, CDR2 FQNNGV, per germline. The CDR3 is CASSFTGGYGYTF. DNA for the CDR3: TGTGCCAGCAGCTTCACAGGGGGCTATGGCTACACCTTC.

The V call is TRBV5-1, the J call TRBJ2-7, with 7 bases aligning to TRBD1. This CDR3 region has 15 residues. CDR1 and CDR2 from the germline V gene are SGHRS and YFSETQ. Losses at the gene ends were 0 bases for V and 3 bases for J; bases not matched to a gene: 6. The CDR3 DNA is TGCGCCAGCAGCTTGGGACAGGGTGTTCGCTACGAGCAGTACTTC. Translation: CASSLGQGVRYEQYF.

Regarding this clonotype: One junction end does not reproduce the germline sequence, and a read error may be involved. The chain links TRBV7-7 to TRBJ2-1, with D possibly matching TRBD2 (6 bases). CDR3 length: 16 amino acids. Looked up from germline, CDR1 is SSHAT and CDR2 is FNYEAQ (reference sequence). The CDR3 nucleotides are TGTGCTAGCAGTTCCCTTAGTGGGGGGACCTACAATGAGCAGGTCTTC. Its protein is CASSSLSGGTYNEQVF.

This chain joins TRBV24-1 and TRBJ2-7, with D tentatively TRBD2 (5 bases). Germline lookup yields CDR1 KGHDR and CDR2 SFDVKD. There are 15 residues in the CDR3. Trimming cost V 5 bases and J 1 base, with 14 bases left between them. In DNA, the CDR3 is TGTGCCACCAGTGCCTGGAAGAGGAGGTCCTACGAGCAGTACTTC. Its protein product is CATSAWKRRSYEQYF.

The chain has TRBV29-1 and TRBJ2-5; D is unclear. CDR1 SQVTM and CDR2 ANQGSEA come from the germline V gene. CDR3 size: 12 residues. The germline V and J ends were trimmed by 3 bases and 1 base, with 6 bases remaining between them. The CDR3 region has the DNA TGCAGCGTTGAGTGGGGCCAAGAGACCCAGTACTTC. The encoded protein is CSVEWGQETQYF.

This chain joins TRBV19 and TRBJ2-6; D may be TRBD1 (6 bases). The V end lost 2 bases, the J end lost 1 base, and 6 bases lay between the germline ends. This CDR3 is 15 amino acids long. Looked up from germline, CDR1 is LNHDA and CDR2 is SQIVND (reference sequence). CDR3 DNA: TGTGCCAGTAGTATAACAGGGTCTGGGGCCAACGTCCTGACTTTC. Translation gives CASSITGSGANVLTF. The full variable domain, rest sourced from reference TRBV19 and TRBJ2-6, is DGGITQSPKYLFRKEGQNVTLSCEQNLNHDAMYWYRQDPGQGLRLIYYSQIVNDFQKGDIAEGYSVSREKKESFPLTVTSAQKNPTAFYLCASSITGSGANVLTFGAGSRLTVL.

The rearrangement links TRBV19 to TRBJ1-3; D unclear. Looked up from germline, CDR1 is LNHDA and CDR2 is SQIVND (reference sequence). The CDR3 extends over 14 amino acids. V gave up 4 bases and J gave up 0 bases, with 7 bases separating them. In DNA, the CDR3 is TGTGCCAGTAGTAAACAGCACTCTGGAAACACCATATATTTT. As protein: CASSKQHSGNTIYF.

The sample holds one count of this clonotype. V gene TRBV7-8 combines with J gene TRBJ2-3; perhaps TRBD2 as D (5 bases). In germline, CDR1 is SGHVS, CDR2 FQNEAQ. The V gene lost 7 bases and the J gene lost 6 bases, with 17 bases spanning the gap. The CDR3 is made up of 14 amino acids. As DNA, the CDR3 is TGTGCCAGCATGATACACGGGAATGGGGATACGCAGTATTTT. This encodes CASMIHGNGDTQYF. The variable domain in full, completed from reference TRBV7-8 and TRBJ2-3, reads GAGVSQSPRYKVAKRGQDVALRCDPISGHVSLFWYQQALGQGPEFLTYFQNEAQLDKSGLPSDRFFAERPEGSVSTLKIQRTQQEDSAVYLCASMIHGNGDTQYFGPGTRLTVL.

This clonotype was counted between two and nine times. The chain links TRBV2 to TRBJ2-7; 14 bases fit TRBD2. V was pared by 4 bases and J by 2 bases, with 7 bases of the junction left unmatched. This CDR3 spans 17 amino acids. CDR1 is SNHLY, CDR2 FYNNEI, per germline. The CDR3 nucleotides are TGTGCCAGCAGTGCGGCTCCGACTAGCGGGGGGGCCTACGAGCAGTACTTC. Protein product: CASSAAPTSGGAYEQYF.

This clonotype came up once. The chain carries TRBV9 and TRBJ1-1; 11 bases are shared with TRBD1. This CDR3 has 15 residues. CDR1 and CDR2 from the germline V gene are SGDLS and YYNGEE. J gave up 5 bases and V 4 bases, and 7 bases lay outside the gene matches. The CDR3 coding sequence is TGTGCCAGCAGCTTCTCCGGGACAGGGGGAACTGAAGCTTTCTTT. Residues: CASSFSGTGGTEAFF.

The chain couples TRBV7-9 to TRBJ2-5, with 16 bases fitting TRBD2. Germline trimming cut 6 bases from V and 3 bases from J; bases unmatched to any gene: 4. The germline V gene encodes CDR1 SEHNR and CDR2 FQNEAQ (reference sequence). The CDR3 has 16 amino acids. The CDR3 DNA sequence: TGTGCCAGCAGAGACGGGACTAGCGGGGGGGAAGAGACCCAGTACTTC. This codes for CASRDGTSGGEETQYF. The entire variable domain, with the rest obtained from reference TRBV7-9 and TRBJ2-5, is as follows: DTGVSQNPRHKITKRGQNVTFRCDPISEHNRLYWYRQTLGQGPEFLTYFQNEAQLEKSRLLSDRFSAERPKGSFSTLEIQRTEQGDSAMYLCASRDGTSGGEETQYFGPGTRLLVL.

The V gene is TRBV10-3, the J gene TRBJ2-6; a weak D match, TRBD2 (7 bases). Between the trimmed V and J ends, which lost 10 bases and 0 bases, there was a span of 19 bases. This CDR3 has 17 residues. Germline CDR1 ENHRY, CDR2 SYGVKD. The CDR3 region has the DNA TGTGCCACCAAGGGGGGGCACTGGGTCTCTGGGGCCAACGTCCTGACTTTC. Its translation: CATKGGHWVSGANVLTF.

This chain connects TRBV7-2 to TRBJ1-6, with D tentatively TRBD1 (6 bases). Trimming pared 5 bases from V and 6 bases from J, leaving 11 bases between. Germline V gene sequence: CDR1 SGHTA, CDR2 FQGNSA. The CDR3 is 14 residues long. The CDR3 protein is CASSQTGSNSPLHF. In DNA form, the CDR3 reads TGTGCCAGCAGCCAAACAGGGAGTAATTCACCCCTCCACTTT.

The chain has TRBV24-1 and TRBJ2-3, with no clear D. CDR1 KGHDR and CDR2 SFDVKD come from the germline V gene. This CDR3 spans 13 amino acids. The V end was cut by 5 bases, the J end by 2 bases, with 7 bases between. Here the CDR3 reads CATSAANTDTQYF. The DNA for the CDR3 is TGTGCCACCAGTGCAGCGAACACAGATACGCAGTATTTT.

A few counts support this clonotype. Germline is not matched at one junction end, which may reflect a read error. The chain has TRBV29-1 and TRBJ2-1; the D is unclear. Germline CDR1 SQVTM, CDR2 ANQGSEA. The CDR3 is made up of 13 amino acids. The CDR3 region has the DNA TGCAGCGTGGAAGAGAGCTCCTACAATGAGCAGTTCTTC. This gives the protein CSVEESSYNEQFF.

This clonotype has just one count. The J gene is TRBJ2-3, the V gene TRBV7-8; maybe TRBD2 (5 bases). Germline CDR1 is SGHVS and CDR2 is FQNEAQ. V lost 9 bases and J 7 bases, leaving 20 bases between the germline ends. This CDR3 contains 14 residues. The CDR3 DNA reads TGTGCCAGTAGCGATGCCGCTTTGGGGAATACGCAGTATTTT. Residues: CASSDAALGNTQYF.

This clonotype has at least ten counts. This chain uses TRBV9 with TRBJ2-2, with D tentatively TRBD1 or TRBD2 (6 bases each). This CDR3 region has 18 residues. V lost 4 bases and J 2 bases, leaving 21 bases between the germline ends. Germline CDR1 SGDLS, CDR2 YYNGEE. CDR3 sequence (DNA): TGTGCCAGCAGCATAGGAGGGGCCAGGGGCCTAAACACCGGGGAGCTGTTTTTT. It yields the protein CASSIGGARGLNTGELFF.

The V gene is TRBV29-1, the J gene TRBJ1-1; D gene unclear. Germline-derived CDR1 and CDR2 are SQVTM and ANQGSEA. The CDR3 spans 11 residues. The V end lost 6 bases, the J end lost 5 bases, and 10 bases lay between the germline ends. The CDR3 DNA reads TGCAGCGTGAGGGTGCGGACTGAAGCTTTCTTT. This translates into CSVRVRTEAFF.

This clonotype occurred many times. V and J are TRBV6-2 or TRBV6-3 and TRBJ1-1; 7 bases are shared with TRBD1. The CDR3 is 13 residues long. CDR1 and CDR2 (germline): MNHEY, SVGEGT. V trimming: 5 bases; J trimming: 1 base; junction bases outside the gene matches: 1. In DNA, the CDR3 is TGTGCCAGCAGTACAGGGGCGAACACTGAAGCTTTCTTT. This sequence encodes CASSTGANTEAFF.

This chain connects TRBV7-9 to TRBJ2-7; 11 nucleotides agree with TRBD1. The CDR3 contains 15 residues. With V trimmed by 1 base and J by 2 bases, 1 base remained unmatched. From germline, CDR1 is SEHNR and CDR2 FQNEAQ (reference sequence). The CDR3 DNA sequence: TGTGCCAGCAGCTTAGGGGGACAGGGGGCCTACGAGCAGTACTTC. Its translation is CASSLGGQGAYEQYF.

As concerns this clonotype: A much larger clone is a single base away; this may be a read error. Likely a read error: the CDR3 ends without its conserved phenylalanine or tryptophan. This sequence joins TRBV20-1 and TRBJ2-7; D is unresolved. V lost 3 bases to trimming and J lost 7 bases, with 7 bases between them. This CDR3 comprises 10 residues. From germline, CDR1 is DFQATT and CDR2 SNEGSKA (reference sequence). The CDR3, as DNA: TGCAGTGCTAGTGGGGTTGAGCAGTACCTC. Amino acids: CSASGVEQYL.

The rearrangement joins TRBV15 to TRBJ2-1, with 11 bases matching TRBD1. The CDR3 contains 15 residues. The trim removed 3 bases at V and 4 bases at J, leaving 2 bases unmatched. CDR1 is LNHNV and CDR2 is YYDKDF in the germline V gene (reference sequence). The CDR3 region has the DNA TGTGCCACCAGCAGCGGGACAGGGGGGTACAATGAGCAGTTCTTC. Protein product: CATSSGTGGYNEQFF.

V is TRBV19 and J is TRBJ2-5; D is perhaps TRBD1 (6 bases). V shed 1 base and J shed 3 bases, with 6 bases lying between them. Germline CDR1 is LNHDA and CDR2 is SQIVND (reference sequence). CDR3 length equals 13 residues. The CDR3, as DNA: TGTGCCAGTAGTATAGCAGGGGAAGAGACCCAGTACTTC. It yields the protein CASSIAGEETQYF.